The entry that follows covers one T cell receptor beta chain sequence. Germline loops: CDR1 LNHNV, CDR2 YYDKDF (reference sequence). This CDR3 is built from 16 residues. Trimming took 1 base from V and 3 from J, leaving 12 bases between them. These data belong to a study of blood T cell repertoires in COVID-19. On the study more broadly: COVID-19 samples from acute and convalescent phases originated in the United States, Italy and Spain.

Study members were between roughly 18 and 100 years old and lived in 24 US regions. Clinical history as reported by participants underpinned cohort assignment. For recovered donors of Cohort 3, there were two negative PCRs, clearance, or symptom resolution. Produced via immunoSEQ multiplex PCR; TCRdb's table is partial and in-frame only. The table includes roughly 250,000 clones, about 82% detected once. The chain combines TRBV15 with TRBJ1-4, with D unclear. The origin of this receptor is a woman between 45 and 60 years old who had recovered from COVID-19. Sequencing was carried out using PBMCs or T cells enriched from blood (not recorded which). The CDR3 bases are TGTGCCACCAGCAGAGGGGCGAGGGTAGCTAATGAAAAACTGTTTTTT. Translation gives CATSRGARVANEKLFF.